A selection of T cell receptor beta chains follows, all from one sample in a study of OX40 agonist ivuxolimab in advanced cancers. Sequenced by immunoSEQ multiplex PCR; TCRdb stores in-frame clones only, minus some. The table shows about 77,000 clones, with around 85% occurring only once. The sequences come from CD4+ or CD8+ T cells sorted from blood, collected in a trial of the OX40 agonist ivuxolimab. The receptors originated from an adult with an advanced solid tumor such as melanoma, head and neck, liver or kidney cancer. CDR3s include the opening cysteine and the closing phenylalanine or tryptophan. A D gene is named only where the DNA matches it firmly. Size is omitted from some rows. Given values are once, few, many or a class for expanded clones.

D: TRBD2
V: TRBV30
size: -
J: TRBJ2-2
length: 16
DNA: TGTGCCTGGACGCCAAAAGCGGGATACGACACCGGGGAGCTGTTTTTT
CDR3: CAWTPKAGYDTGELFF

D: TRBD1
V: TRBV29-1
size: -
J: TRBJ2-7
length: 15
DNA: TGCAGCGTGCGGCCCGGGACAGGGGGCTCCTACGAGCAGTACTTC
CDR3: CSVRPGTGGSYEQYF

D: -
V: TRBV7-3
size: -
J: TRBJ2-1
length: 16
DNA: TGTGCCAGCAGCTTAAGTCTCTCAGGGCCCTACAATGAGCAGTTCTTC
CDR3: CASSLSLSGPYNEQFF

D: TRBD1
V: TRBV10-3
size: -
J: TRBJ1-4
length: 14
DNA: TGTGCCATCAGGGAGGGACAGGGGGAAGAAAAACTGTTTTTT
CDR3: CAIREGQGEEKLFF

D: -
V: TRBV4-3
size: -
J: TRBJ1-3
length: 16
DNA: TGCGCCAGCAGCCAAAGCTCGACTCTCTCTGGAAACACCATATATTTT
CDR3: CASSQSSTLSGNTIYF

D: -
V: TRBV7-2
size: -
J: TRBJ1-1
length: 13
DNA: TGTGCCAGCAGCTCCCAGGGGTGGACTGAAGCTTTCTTT
CDR3: CASSSQGWTEAFF

D: TRBD2
V: TRBV6-5
size: -
J: TRBJ2-3
length: 15
DNA: TGTGCCAGCAGTTACGGGACTAGCCTCGCAGATACGCAGTATTTT
CDR3: CASSYGTSLADTQYF

D: TRBD1
V: TRBV19
size: -
J: TRBJ2-2
length: 15
DNA: TGTGCCAGTAGTTCCTGGACAGGGACCACCGGGGAGCTGTTTTTT
CDR3: CASSSWTGTTGELFF

D: -
V: TRBV11-2
size: once
J: TRBJ1-2
length: 18
DNA: TGTGCCAGCAGCTTGGCCCCATTTTGGCAGGGCTCGGCCTATGGCTACACCTTC
CDR3: CASSLAPFWQGSAYGYTF

D: -
V: TRBV6-5
size: -
J: TRBJ1-6
length: 12
DNA: TGTGCCAGCAGTTACCGGAATTCACCCCTCCACTTT
CDR3: CASSYRNSPLHF

D: -
V: TRBV4-2
size: -
J: TRBJ2-7
length: 16
DNA: TGTGCCAGCAGCCTTCAACCGGGACATGACTCCTACGAGCAGTACTTC
CDR3: CASSLQPGHDSYEQYF

D: TRBD2
V: TRBV10-2
size: few
J: TRBJ2-5
length: 14
DNA: TGCGCCAGCGTGGACCGGGGGGGCGGGGAGACCCAGTACTTC
CDR3: CASVDRGGGETQYF

D: -
V: TRBV5-1
size: few
J: TRBJ2-6
length: 17
DNA: TGCGCCAGCAGCTTGTCAGCGGTAAACTCTGGGGCCAACGTCCTGACTTTC
CDR3: CASSLSAVNSGANVLTF

D: -
V: TRBV5-1
size: -
J: TRBJ1-4
length: 15
DNA: TGCGCCAGCAGCATAGACAGTGCAACTAATGAAAAACTGTTTTTT
CDR3: CASSIDSATNEKLFF

D: -
V: TRBV4-3
size: -
J: TRBJ2-1
length: 13
DNA: TGCGCCAGCAGCCAAGAATGGCGGAGTGAGCAGTTCTTC
CDR3: CASSQEWRSEQFF

D: -
V: TRBV19
size: -
J: TRBJ2-6
length: 13
DNA: TGTGCCAGTAGTATAGCTGGGGCCAACGTCCTGACTTTC
CDR3: CASSIAGANVLTF

D: TRBD1
V: TRBV6-5
size: few
J: TRBJ1-2
length: 14
DNA: TGTGCCAGCGGACAAGACAGGGCTCCCTATGGCTACACCTTC
CDR3: CASGQDRAPYGYTF

D: TRBD1
V: TRBV28
size: -
J: TRBJ2-1
length: 16
DNA: TGTGCCAGCAGTTTACTGGACAGGGAATCCTACAATGAGCAGTTCTTC
CDR3: CASSLLDRESYNEQFF

D: TRBD1
V: TRBV14
size: -
J: TRBJ1-5
length: 16
DNA: TGTGCCAGCAGCCAAGTTTCCAGGGGGCTAAGTCAGCCCCAGCATTTT
CDR3: CASSQVSRGLSQPQHF

D: -
V: TRBV7-3
size: -
J: TRBJ2-6
length: 16
DNA: TGTGCCAGCAGCTCATACAGGGATTCTGGGGCCAACGTCCTGACTTTC
CDR3: CASSSYRDSGANVLTF

D: -
V: TRBV9
size: -
J: TRBJ1-1
length: 13
DNA: TGTGCCAGCAGCGTAGCTACACGGACTGAAGCTTTCTTT
CDR3: CASSVATRTEAFF

D: -
V: TRBV2
size: few
J: TRBJ1-2
length: 14
DNA: TGTGCCAGCAGTGATGAGGGGCTTGGCTATGGCTACACCTTC
CDR3: CASSDEGLGYGYTF

D: -
V: TRBV9
size: -
J: TRBJ2-2
length: 12
DNA: TGTGCCAGCAGCGTTAGCACCGGGGAGCTGTTTTTT
CDR3: CASSVSTGELFF

D: -
V: TRBV11-2
size: -
J: TRBJ1-1
length: 14
DNA: TGTGCCAGCAGCTCCCCGCGGGGGTCCCTGGGAGCTTTCTTT
CDR3: CASSSPRGSLGAFF

D: TRBD2
V: TRBV4-1
size: -
J: TRBJ2-3
length: 20
DNA: TGCGCCAGCAGCCAAGCGGGGACTAGCGGGGGGCAAGGGGGCACAGATACGCAGTATTTT
CDR3: CASSQAGTSGGQGGTDTQYF

D: -
V: TRBV27
size: -
J: TRBJ1-6
length: 13
DNA: TGTGCCAGCAGTTTTTCGTCCAGATCACCCCTCCACTTT
CDR3: CASSFSSRSPLHF

D: -
V: TRBV7-8
size: -
J: TRBJ1-1
length: 15
DNA: TGTGCCAGCAGCTTAGGAGGGTCCAGGAACACTGAAGCTTTCTTT
CDR3: CASSLGGSRNTEAFF

D: -
V: TRBV30
size: -
J: TRBJ1-1
length: 13
DNA: TGTGCCTGGAGTGGCAGGGTAGGAGCGGAAGCTTTCTTT
CDR3: CAWSGRVGAEAFF

D: -
V: TRBV5-4
size: -
J: TRBJ2-7
length: 12
DNA: TGTGCCAGCAGCCAAGAGTACTACGAGCAGTACTTC
CDR3: CASSQEYYEQYF

D: -
V: TRBV4-2
size: once
J: TRBJ2-7
length: 14
DNA: TGTGCCAGCAGCTTGGGAGGGGGCTGGAGCGAGCAGTACTTC
CDR3: CASSLGGGWSEQYF

D: -
V: TRBV5-4
size: -
J: TRBJ2-7
length: 14
DNA: TGTGCCAGCAGCCAAGAACTCGGGGCGGTCGAGCAGTACTTC
CDR3: CASSQELGAVEQYF

D: -
V: TRBV5-1
size: -
J: TRBJ2-1
length: 16
DNA: TGCGCCAGCAGCGTATCCCCACAGGGTACCTACAATGAGCAGTTCTTC
CDR3: CASSVSPQGTYNEQFF